The 8 T cell receptor beta chains given below trace back to one sample, sequenced in a study of cytomegalovirus exposure and HLA in healthy donors. Primers included in the PCR were 60 Vbeta and 13 Jbeta primers. Libraries were prepared by immunoSEQ multiplex PCR; TCRdb keeps only in-frame clonotypes and omits some of them. Of about 190,000 clones in the sample, 78% were seen once. The specimen sequenced was PBMCs. The receptor source for this set is a woman in her twenties or thirties in good health and CMV-seropositive.

This clone has just one count. The chain combines TRBV7-9 with TRBJ2-7; 12 nucleotides align to TRBD2. After removal of 5 bases from V and 2 bases from J, the junction contained 4 bases not matched to a gene. Germline assignment: CDR1 SEHNR and CDR2 FQNEAQ (reference sequence). This CDR3 has 15 residues. CDR3 residues: CASSPGLAGPYEQYF. Written as DNA, the CDR3 is TGTGCCAGCAGCCCCGGACTAGCGGGGCCCTACGAGCAGTACTTC.

This chain links TRBV18 with TRBJ2-5; tentative D call: TRBD2 (5 bases). CDR3 size: 14 residues. Trimming pared 3 bases from V and 4 bases from J, leaving 12 bases between. CDR1 KGHSH and CDR2 LQKENI come from the germline V gene. CDR3 nucleotides: TGTGCCAGCTCACCGGCCCGACGGGGAGAGACCCAGTACTTC. This gives the protein CASSPARRGETQYF.

The chain uses TRBV19 and TRBJ2-5, with 11 positions matching TRBD2. Unmatched junction bases numbered 3, after V lost 5 bases and J lost 4 bases. This CDR3 comprises 14 residues. The germline gives CDR1 LNHDA, CDR2 SQIVND (reference sequence). CDR3 DNA sequence: TGTGCCAGTAGTTCAGGACTAGCGGGAGAGACCCAGTACTTC. Protein: CASSSGLAGETQYF.

The rearrangement links TRBV2 to TRBJ1-2; unclear D gene. CDR3 length equals 13 residues. The V and J ends lost 7 bases and 1 base respectively, with 10 bases between them. Per the germline V gene, CDR1 is SNHLY and CDR2 is FYNNEI. The CDR3 protein is CASISRINYGYTF. CDR3 DNA: TGTGCCAGCATCTCCAGGATTAACTATGGCTACACCTTC. The full variable domain, in which reference TRBV2 and TRBJ1-2 provide the parts outside the CDR3, is EPEVTQTPSHQVTQMGQEVILRCVPISNHLYFYWYRQILGQKVEFLVSFYNNEISEKSEIFDDQFSVERPDGSNFTLKIRSTKLEDSAMYFCASISRINYGYTFGSGTRLTVV.

The rearrangement links TRBV9 to TRBJ1-2; a weak D match, TRBD1 (6 bases). CDR3 size: 16 residues. Trimming removed 3 bases from V and 6 bases from J, with 21 bases in between. Germline V gene lookup returns CDR1 SGDLS and CDR2 YYNGEE. CDR3 sequence: CASSAHRVEGDNGYTF. CDR3 nucleotide sequence: TGTGCCAGCAGCGCACACCGAGTAGAGGGGGATAATGGCTACACCTTC.

This chain links TRBV2 with TRBJ2-5; 12 nucleotides match TRBD2. Per the germline V gene, CDR1 is SNHLY and CDR2 is FYNNEI. This CDR3 comprises 16 residues. The V gene end was trimmed by 4 bases and the J gene end by 5 bases; junction bases not matched to a gene: 8. Here the CDR3 reads CASSVSSGGARETQYF. DNA for the CDR3: TGTGCCAGCAGTGTTTCTAGCGGGGGGGCCCGGGAGACCCAGTACTTC. The entire variable domain, with the rest obtained from reference TRBV2 and TRBJ2-5, is as follows: EPEVTQTPSHQVTQMGQEVILRCVPISNHLYFYWYRQILGQKVEFLVSFYNNEISEKSEIFDDQFSVERPDGSNFTLKIRSTKLEDSAMYFCASSVSSGGARETQYFGPGTRLLVL.

The chain has TRBV11-2 and TRBJ2-5; no clear D. The CDR3 covers 13 residues. CDR1 and CDR2 (germline): SGHAT, FQNNGV. V gave up 0 bases and J gave up 6 bases, with 8 bases separating them. This CDR3 is CASSLESVQTQYF. CDR3 in DNA: TGTGCCAGCAGCTTAGAATCCGTCCAGACCCAGTACTTC.

V usage is TRBV5-6 and J usage is TRBJ2-7; D not resolved. Trimming removed 2 bases at V and 0 bases at J, with 9 bases between. Germline V gene lookup returns CDR1 SGHDT and CDR2 YYEEEE. The CDR3 runs to 14 residues. This CDR3 reads CASSFRRSSYEQYF. CDR3 nucleotides: TGTGCCAGCAGCTTCCGACGGAGCTCCTACGAGCAGTACTTC.